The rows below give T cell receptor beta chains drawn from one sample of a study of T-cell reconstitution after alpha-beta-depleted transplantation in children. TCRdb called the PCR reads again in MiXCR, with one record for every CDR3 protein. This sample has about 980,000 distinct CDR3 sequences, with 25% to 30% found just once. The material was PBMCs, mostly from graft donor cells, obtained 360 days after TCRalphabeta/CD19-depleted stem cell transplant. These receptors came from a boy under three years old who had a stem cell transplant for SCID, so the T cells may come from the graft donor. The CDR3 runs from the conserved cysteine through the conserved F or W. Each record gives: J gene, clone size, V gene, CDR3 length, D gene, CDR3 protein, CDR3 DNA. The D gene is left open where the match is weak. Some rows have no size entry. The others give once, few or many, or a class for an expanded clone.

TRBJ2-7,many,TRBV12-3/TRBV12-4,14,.,CASSLGDRVYEQYF,TGTGCCAGCAGTTTGGGAGACAGAGTCTACGAGCAGTACTTC
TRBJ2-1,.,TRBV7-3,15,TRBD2,CASSSGLVTRNEQFF,TGTGCCAGCAGCTCGGGACTAGTTACCCGCAATGAGCAGTTCTTC
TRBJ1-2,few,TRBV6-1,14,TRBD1,CASNQGAFDYGYTF,TGTGCCAGCAATCAGGGGGCCTTTGACTATGGCTACACCTTC
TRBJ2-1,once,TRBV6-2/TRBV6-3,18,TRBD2,CASSSTGRGGALGNEQFF,TGTGCCAGCAGTTCAACGGGTCGCGGGGGGGCCTTGGGCAATGAGCAGTTCTTC
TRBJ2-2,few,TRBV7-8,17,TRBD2,CASRSKPGTSGTGELFF,TGTGCCAGCAGAAGCAAGCCCGGGACTAGCGGCACCGGGGAGCTGTTTTTT
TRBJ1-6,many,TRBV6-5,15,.,CASSYVPGEGSPLHF,TGTGCCAGCAGTTACGTTCCAGGGGAGGGTTCACCCCTCCACTTT
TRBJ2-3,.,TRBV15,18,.,CATSRAKPGPQGTDTQYF,TGTGCCACCAGCAGAGCGAAACCGGGACCCCAGGGCACAGATACGCAGTATTTT
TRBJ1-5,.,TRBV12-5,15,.,CASGLVQGMAQPQHF,TGTGCTAGTGGTTTGGTACAAGGTATGGCTCAGCCCCAGCATTTT
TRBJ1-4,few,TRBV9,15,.,CASSVGLVGNEKLFF,TGTGCCAGCAGCGTAGGTCTGGTTGGGAATGAAAAACTGTTTTTT
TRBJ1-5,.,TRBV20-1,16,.,CSARAAARGYNQPQHF,TGCAGTGCTAGAGCGGCGGCTAGGGGGTACAATCAGCCCCAGCATTTT
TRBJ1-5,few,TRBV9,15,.,CASSVAGDSNQPQHF,TGTGCCAGCAGCGTAGCAGGGGACAGCAATCAGCCCCAGCATTTT
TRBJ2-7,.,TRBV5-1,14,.,CASSLAGAGYEQYF,TGCGCCAGCAGCTTGGCGGGGGCCGGTTACGAGCAGTACTTC
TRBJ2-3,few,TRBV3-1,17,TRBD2,CASSQDGLAGITDTQYF,TGTGCCAGCAGCCAAGACGGACTAGCGGGCATCACAGATACGCAGTATTTT
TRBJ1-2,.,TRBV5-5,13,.,CASRQGPTYGYTF,TGTGCCAGCAGACAGGGACCGACCTATGGCTACACCTTC
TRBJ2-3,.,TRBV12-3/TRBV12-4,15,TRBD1,CASSPLQGVADTQYF,TGTGCCAGCAGTCCGTTACAGGGGGTAGCGGATACGCAGTATTTT
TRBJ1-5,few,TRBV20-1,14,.,CSARDASSNQPQHF,TGCAGTGCTAGAGATGCAAGTAGCAATCAGCCCCAGCATTTT
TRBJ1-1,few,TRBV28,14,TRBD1,CASSTGQLNTEAFF,TGTGCCAGCAGTACGGGACAGTTGAACACTGAAGCTTTCTTT
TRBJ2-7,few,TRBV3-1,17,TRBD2,CASSRTSGGAGSPEQYF,TGTGCCAGCAGCAGGACTAGCGGGGGGGCTGGATCTCCCGAGCAGTACTTC
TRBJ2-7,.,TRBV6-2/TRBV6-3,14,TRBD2,CASSRGLAALEQYF,TGTGCCAGCAGTCGGGGACTAGCCGCCCTTGAGCAGTACTTC
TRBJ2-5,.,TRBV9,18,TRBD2,CASSPGFSASGGQETQYF,TGTGCCAGCAGCCCCGGGTTTTCGGCTAGCGGGGGCCAAGAGACCCAGTACTTC
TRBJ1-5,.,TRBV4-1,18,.,CASSQTPSEGRRNQPQHF,TGCGCCAGCAGCCAAACCCCTTCCGAGGGAAGGAGGAATCAGCCCCAGCATTTT
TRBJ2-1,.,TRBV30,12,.,CAWSVGHNEQFF,TGTGCCTGGAGTGTAGGACACAATGAGCAGTTCTTC
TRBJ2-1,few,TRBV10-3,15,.,CAISRRGTDYNEQFF,TGTGCCATCAGCCGCCGGGGGACAGATTACAATGAGCAGTTCTTC
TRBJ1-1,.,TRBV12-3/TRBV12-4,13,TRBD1,CASKVPGQAEAFF,TGTGCCAGCAAGGTCCCCGGACAGGCTGAAGCTTTCTTT
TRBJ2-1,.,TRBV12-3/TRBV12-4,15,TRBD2,CASSQAGLVGNEQFF,TGTGCCAGCAGTCAAGCCGGACTAGTCGGGAATGAGCAGTTCTTC
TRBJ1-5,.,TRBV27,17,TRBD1,CASSETLGGTDNQPQHF,TGTGCCAGCAGCGAAACCCTAGGGGGGACAGACAATCAGCCCCAGCATTTT
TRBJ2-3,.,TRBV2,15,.,CASSESRFLTDTQYF,TGTGCCAGCAGTGAAAGCAGATTTCTCACAGATACGCAGTATTTT
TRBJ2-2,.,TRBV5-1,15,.,CASSLRQENTGELFF,TGCGCCAGCAGCCTAAGACAGGAGAACACCGGGGAGCTGTTTTTT
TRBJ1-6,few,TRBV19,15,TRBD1,CASSIWTGADSPLHF,TGTGCCAGTAGTATCTGGACAGGGGCGGATTCACCCCTCCACTTT
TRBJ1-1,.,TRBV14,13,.,CASSQWGRREAFF,TGTGCCAGCAGCCAATGGGGGCGCCGAGAAGCTTTCTTT
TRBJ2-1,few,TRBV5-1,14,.,CASFVGPAYNEQFF,TGCGCCAGCTTCGTGGGACCGGCATACAATGAGCAGTTCTTC